This paragraph reports one TCR beta chain. Its antigen is not known. Patients having uncontrolled infection, another autoimmune disease, pregnancy or lactation were not included. This specimen belongs to a study of T cells in Graves' hyperthyroidism and ophthalmopathy. V was clipped by 4 bases and J by 6 bases; unmatched bases: 9. The CDR3 spans 16 residues. Amplified TCR beta CDR3 regions derived from RNA transcripts. The TCR CDR3 was amplified in a first-round RT-PCR using the HTBI primer set. TCRdb reprocessed the multiplex PCR reads with MiXCR, giving one entry per CDR3 protein. Among 490,000 or so distinct CDR3 sequences listed, around a fifth were seen once. General observations from the study: Blood held most thyroid clonotypes expanded above 0.001 frequency. The model predicted ophthalmopathy a median around 6.5 months before onset.

The V gene is TRBV12-3 or TRBV12-4, the J gene TRBJ2-2; 9 bases align to TRBD2. The TCR comes from a woman aged 70 to 79 with Graves' ophthalmopathy. The sequencing input was blood. DNA of the CDR3: TGTGCCAGCAGTTACCCTAGCGGCGGGGGGGCCGGGGAGCTGTTTTTT. Translated: CASSYPSGGGAGELFF.